This T cell receptor (beta chain) was captured in a study of identical twins. TCRdb re-called the 5' RACE reads through MiXCR, storing one row per CDR3 protein. The data show some 1,700,000 distinct CDR3 sequences, around a third seen once. Regarding this clonotype: The target antigen is unknown.

CDR1 SNHLY and CDR2 FYNNEI come from the germline V gene. The CDR3 has 17 amino acids. Findings of the study overall: Abundant beta clonotypes from cord blood bore fewer insertions; memory repertoires lacked this pattern.

Sequences were obtained from cord blood. The rearrangement uses TRBV2 and TRBJ2-1; 9 nucleotides align to TRBD1. The DNA end is more similar to TRBJ2-7, so the J call may be wrong. This TCR was sampled from a newborn girl in good health. The DNA of the CDR3 is TGTGCCAGCAAAGGGACAGGGACTGGACTAACCTACAATGAGCAGTACTTC. This codes for CASKGTGTGLTYNEQYF.